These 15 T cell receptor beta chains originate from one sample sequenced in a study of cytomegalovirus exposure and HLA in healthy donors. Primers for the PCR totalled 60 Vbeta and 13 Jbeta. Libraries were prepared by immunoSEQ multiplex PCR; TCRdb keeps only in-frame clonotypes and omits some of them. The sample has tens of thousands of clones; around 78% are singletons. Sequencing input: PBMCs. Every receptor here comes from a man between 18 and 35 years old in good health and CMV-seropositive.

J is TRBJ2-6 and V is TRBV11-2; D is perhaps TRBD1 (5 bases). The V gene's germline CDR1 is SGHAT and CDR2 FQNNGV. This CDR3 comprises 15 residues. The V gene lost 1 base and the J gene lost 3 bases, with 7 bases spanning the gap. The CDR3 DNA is TGTGCCAGCAGCTTAGCAGGGTTTGGGGCCAACGTCCTGACTTTC. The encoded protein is CASSLAGFGANVLTF.

The CDR3 DNA reads as TGTGCCTGGAGGCCCAGCGTTGACTACGAGCAGTACTTC. Translation: CAWRPSVDYEQYF. J is TRBJ2-7 and V is TRBV30; D is ambiguous. Germline CDR1 and CDR2: GTSNPN and SVGIG (reference sequence). The CDR3 is 13 amino acids. The V and J ends lost 3 bases and 3 bases respectively, with 12 bases between them.

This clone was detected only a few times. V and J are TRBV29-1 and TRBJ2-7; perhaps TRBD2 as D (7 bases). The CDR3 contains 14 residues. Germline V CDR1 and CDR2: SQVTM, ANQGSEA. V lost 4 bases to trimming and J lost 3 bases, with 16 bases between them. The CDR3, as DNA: TGCAGCGTTGTTGGGGGGGCGGGGAGCTACGAGCAGTACTTC. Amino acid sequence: CSVVGGAGSYEQYF.

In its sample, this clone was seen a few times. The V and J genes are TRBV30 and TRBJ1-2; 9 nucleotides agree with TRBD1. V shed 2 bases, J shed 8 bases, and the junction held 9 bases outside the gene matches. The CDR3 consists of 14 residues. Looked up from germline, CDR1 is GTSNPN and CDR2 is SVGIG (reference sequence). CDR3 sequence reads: CAWSTGGERSGYTF. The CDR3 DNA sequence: TGTGCCTGGAGTACAGGGGGCGAGAGGTCAGGCTACACCTTC.

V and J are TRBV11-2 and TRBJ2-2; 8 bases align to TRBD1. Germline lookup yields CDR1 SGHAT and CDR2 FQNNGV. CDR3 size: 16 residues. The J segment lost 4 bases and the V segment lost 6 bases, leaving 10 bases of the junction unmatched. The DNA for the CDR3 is TGTGCCAGCAGGATCAGGGGACAGGCCGGCACCGGGGAGCTGTTTTTT. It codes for CASRIRGQAGTGELFF.

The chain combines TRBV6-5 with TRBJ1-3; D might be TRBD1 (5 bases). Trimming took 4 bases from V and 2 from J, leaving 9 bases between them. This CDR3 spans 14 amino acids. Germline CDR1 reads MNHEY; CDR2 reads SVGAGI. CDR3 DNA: TGTGCCAGCAGTTGGGGGGTGGCTGGAAACACCATATATTTT. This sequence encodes CASSWGVAGNTIYF.

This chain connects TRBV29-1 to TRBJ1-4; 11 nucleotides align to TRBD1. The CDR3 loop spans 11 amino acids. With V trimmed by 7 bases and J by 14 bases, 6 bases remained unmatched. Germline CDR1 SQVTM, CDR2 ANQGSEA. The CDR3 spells CSGGTGGVLFF. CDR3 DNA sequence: TGCAGCGGGGGGACAGGGGGGGTTCTGTTTTTT.

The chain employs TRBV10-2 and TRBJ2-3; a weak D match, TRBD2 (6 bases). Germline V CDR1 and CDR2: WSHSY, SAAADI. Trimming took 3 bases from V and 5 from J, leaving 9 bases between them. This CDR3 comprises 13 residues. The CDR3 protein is CASSDGLRDTQYF. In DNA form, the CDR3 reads TGCGCCAGCAGTGACGGACTACGAGATACGCAGTATTTT.

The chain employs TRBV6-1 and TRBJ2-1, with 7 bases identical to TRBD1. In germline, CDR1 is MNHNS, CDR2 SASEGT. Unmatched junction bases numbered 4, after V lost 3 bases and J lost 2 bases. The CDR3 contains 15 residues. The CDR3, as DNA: TGTGCCAGCAGTGAGATGACAGGGACCTACAATGAGCAGTTCTTC. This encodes CASSEMTGTYNEQFF.

The chain's CDR3 is CASSDRGWTDTQYF. The CDR3 DNA is TGTGCCAGCAGTGACAGGGGATGGACAGATACGCAGTATTTT. The chain links TRBV2 to TRBJ2-3; D perhaps matches TRBD1 (6 bases). There are 14 residues in the CDR3. Deletions cut 3 bases from V and 3 bases from J, with 10 bases between. Germline CDR1 and CDR2: SNHLY and FYNNEI.

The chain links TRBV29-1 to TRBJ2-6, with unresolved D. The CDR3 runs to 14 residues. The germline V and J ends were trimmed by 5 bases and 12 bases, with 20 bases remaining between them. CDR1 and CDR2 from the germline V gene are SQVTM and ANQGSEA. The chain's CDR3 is CSVLAGSLTPVLTF. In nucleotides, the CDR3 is TGCAGCGTTCTTGCAGGTTCCCTTACCCCCGTCCTGACTTTC. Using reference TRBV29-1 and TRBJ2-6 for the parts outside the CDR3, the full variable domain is SAVISQKPSRDICQRGTSLTIQCQVDSQVTMMFWYRQQPGQSLTLIATANQGSEATYESGFVIDKFPISRPNLTFSTLTVSNMSPEDSSIYLCSVLAGSLTPVLTFGAGSRLTVL.

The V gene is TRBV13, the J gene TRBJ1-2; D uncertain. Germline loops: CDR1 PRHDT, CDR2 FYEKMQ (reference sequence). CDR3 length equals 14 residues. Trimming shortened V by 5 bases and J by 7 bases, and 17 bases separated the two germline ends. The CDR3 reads CASSPRVEAAGYTF. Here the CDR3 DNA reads TGTGCCAGCAGCCCACGGGTAGAAGCCGCTGGCTACACCTTC. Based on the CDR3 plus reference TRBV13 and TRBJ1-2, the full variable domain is AAGVIQSPRHLIKEKRETATLKCYPIPRHDTVYWYQQGPGQDPQFLISFYEKMQSDKGSIPDRFSAQQFSDYHSELNMSSLELGDSALYFCASSPRVEAAGYTFGSGTRLTVV.

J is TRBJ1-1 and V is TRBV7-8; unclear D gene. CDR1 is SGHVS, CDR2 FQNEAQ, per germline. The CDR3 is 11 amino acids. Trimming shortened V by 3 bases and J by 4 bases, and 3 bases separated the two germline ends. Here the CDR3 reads CASSFLTEAFF. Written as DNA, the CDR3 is TGTGCCAGCAGCTTTCTCACTGAAGCTTTCTTT.

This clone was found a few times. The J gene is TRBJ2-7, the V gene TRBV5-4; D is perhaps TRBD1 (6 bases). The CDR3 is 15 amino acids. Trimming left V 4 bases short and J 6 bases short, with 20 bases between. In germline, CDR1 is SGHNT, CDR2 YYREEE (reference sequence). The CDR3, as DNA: TGTGCCAGCAGCCCCCTCACAGGGAATGATGGCGAGCAGTACTTC. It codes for CASSPLTGNDGEQYF.

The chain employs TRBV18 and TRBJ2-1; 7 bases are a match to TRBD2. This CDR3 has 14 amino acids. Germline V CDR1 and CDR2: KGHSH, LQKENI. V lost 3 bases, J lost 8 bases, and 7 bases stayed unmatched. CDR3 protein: CASSPLGGDDEQFF. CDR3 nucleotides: TGTGCCAGCTCACCCCTTGGGGGGGATGATGAGCAGTTCTTC.